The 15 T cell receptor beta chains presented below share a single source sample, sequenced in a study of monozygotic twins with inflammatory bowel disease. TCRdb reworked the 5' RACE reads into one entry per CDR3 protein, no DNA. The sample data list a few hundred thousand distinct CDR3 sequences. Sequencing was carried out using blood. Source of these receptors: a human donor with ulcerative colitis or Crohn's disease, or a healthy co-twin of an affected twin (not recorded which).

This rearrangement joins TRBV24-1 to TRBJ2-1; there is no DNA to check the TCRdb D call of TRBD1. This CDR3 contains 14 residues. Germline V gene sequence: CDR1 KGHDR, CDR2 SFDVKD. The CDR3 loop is CATSDGYRAYEQFF.

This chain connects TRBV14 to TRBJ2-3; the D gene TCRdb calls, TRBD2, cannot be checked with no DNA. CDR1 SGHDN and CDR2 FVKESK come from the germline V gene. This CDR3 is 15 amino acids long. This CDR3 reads CASSHTGLPTDTQYF.

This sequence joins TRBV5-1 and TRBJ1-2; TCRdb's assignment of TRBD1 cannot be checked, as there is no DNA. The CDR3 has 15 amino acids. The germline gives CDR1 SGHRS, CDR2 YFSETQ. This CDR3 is CASSLGGEGYDGYTF.

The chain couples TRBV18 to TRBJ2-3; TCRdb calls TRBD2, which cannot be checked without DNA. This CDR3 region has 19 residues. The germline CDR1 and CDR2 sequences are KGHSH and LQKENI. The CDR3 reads CASSPPGLAGGPRTDTQYF.

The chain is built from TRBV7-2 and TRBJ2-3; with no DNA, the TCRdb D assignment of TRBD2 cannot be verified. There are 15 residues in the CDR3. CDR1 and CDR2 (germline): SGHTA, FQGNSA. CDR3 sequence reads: CASSPLSGFADTQYF.

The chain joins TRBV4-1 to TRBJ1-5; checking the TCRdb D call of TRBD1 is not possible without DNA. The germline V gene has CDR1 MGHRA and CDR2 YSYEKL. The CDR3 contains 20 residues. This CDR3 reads CASSQEFRGQGRVRNQPQHF.

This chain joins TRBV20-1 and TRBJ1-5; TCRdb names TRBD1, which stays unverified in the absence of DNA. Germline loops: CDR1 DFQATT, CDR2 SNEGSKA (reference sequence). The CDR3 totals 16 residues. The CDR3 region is CSALPGQVHPNQPQHF.

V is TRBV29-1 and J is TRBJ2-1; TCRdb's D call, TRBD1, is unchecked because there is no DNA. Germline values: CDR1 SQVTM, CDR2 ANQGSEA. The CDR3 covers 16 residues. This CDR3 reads CSVRGGPGQGDDEQFF.

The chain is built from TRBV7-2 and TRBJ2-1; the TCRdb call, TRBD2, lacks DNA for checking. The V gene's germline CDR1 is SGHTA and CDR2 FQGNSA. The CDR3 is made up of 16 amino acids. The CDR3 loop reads CASSRGLAGGDNEQFF.

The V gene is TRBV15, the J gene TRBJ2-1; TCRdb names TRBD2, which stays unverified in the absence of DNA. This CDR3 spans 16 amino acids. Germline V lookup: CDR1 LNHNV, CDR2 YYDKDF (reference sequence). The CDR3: CATSREIWGGRDEQFF.

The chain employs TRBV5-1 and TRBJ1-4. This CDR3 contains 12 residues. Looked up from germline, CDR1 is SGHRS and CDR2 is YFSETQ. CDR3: CASSWQGGKLFF.

This chain's CDR3 is CASTTGGDEQYF. This sequence joins TRBV12-3 or TRBV12-4 and TRBJ2-7; TCRdb reports TRBD1, a call that lacks DNA to check it against. This CDR3 region has 12 residues.

CDR3: CSASRDRGVGNTIYF. This chain joins TRBV20-1 and TRBJ1-3; TCRdb indicates TRBD1, and absent DNA this call remains unverified. Germline CDR1 reads DFQATT; CDR2 reads SNEGSKA (reference sequence). The CDR3 sequence is 15 residues long.

The CDR3 spells CANSRDVGPGSGNTIYF. V and J are TRBV5-1 and TRBJ1-3; TCRdb reports TRBD1, a call that lacks DNA to check it against. The CDR3 spans 17 residues. CDR1 and CDR2 from the germline V gene are SGHRS and YFSETQ.

The CDR3: CASSLWTGNSPLHF. The chain combines TRBV12-3 or TRBV12-4 with TRBJ1-6; absent DNA, TCRdb's TRBD1 call cannot be checked. CDR3 length equals 14 residues.